Below are 3 T cell receptor beta chains sequenced from a single sample in a study of shared clonotypes between healthy human individuals. Clones were sequenced by immunoSEQ multiplex PCR, and TCRdb holds only the in-frame ones, with some missing. The data contain some 2.1 million clones, about 93% of them singletons. Terminally differentiated effector memory CD45RA+ cells were left out of the naive CD8 fraction, which was CD45RO-negative and positively selected for CCR7. Material for sequencing was naive CD8+ T cells from PBMCs. The source is a man aged 18 to 29 in good health. Some clones in this sample may be carry-over from other donors' samples.

The J gene is TRBJ1-2, the V gene TRBV5-6; maybe TRBD1 (5 bases). Germline V lookup: CDR1 SGHDT, CDR2 YYEEEE. V was trimmed by 3 bases and J by 1 base, leaving 7 bases between them. The CDR3 contains 13 residues. For the CDR3, the DNA is TGTGCCAGCAGCTCCGGACATAACTATGGCTACACCTTC. Its protein product is CASSSGHNYGYTF.

This sequence joins TRBV18 and TRBJ2-1; TRBD1 aligns across 10 bases. Trimming removed 3 bases from V and 4 bases from J; junction bases left unmatched: 12. CDR1 and CDR2 from the germline V gene are KGHSH and LQKENI. The CDR3 is 18 amino acids. CDR3 DNA: TGTGCCAGCTCACCTCCCGCCCCCGGGACAGGGGTATACAATGAGCAGTTCTTC. Translating gives CASSPPAPGTGVYNEQFF.

A note on this clone: The same CDR3 is also encoded by other DNA sequences in this sample. The rearrangement links TRBV28 to TRBJ1-2; no firm D call. CDR3 length: 14 amino acids. Germline V gene data show CDR1 as MDHEN and CDR2 as SYDVKM. The germline V and J ends were trimmed by 2 bases and 0 bases, with 7 bases remaining between them. The CDR3 is CASSLPGANYGYTF. CDR3 nucleotide sequence: TGTGCCAGCAGTTTACCCGGGGCTAACTATGGCTACACCTTC.